The sequence of this T cell receptor beta chain was determined in a study of blood T cell repertoires in COVID-19. Study-level information: Sample material is recorded as cDNA or gDNA derived from T cells, B-cell-depleted T cells, or PBMCs.

Generated by immunoSEQ multiplex PCR, the TCRdb table keeps only in-frame clones and is missing some. This sample has tens of thousands of clones, with nearly 90% found just once. The CDR3 spans 13 residues. Germline lookup yields CDR1 MNHNY and CDR2 SVGAGI (reference sequence). Trimming left V 5 bases short and J 5 bases short, with 10 bases between. The chain carries TRBV6-6 and TRBJ2-1; tentatively, D is TRBD1 (5 bases). This TCR derives from a woman in her sixties with COVID-19, enrolled during active disease. Sequenced input: peripheral blood. CDR3 in amino acids: CASSKTADNEQFF. Written as DNA, the CDR3 is TGTGCCAGCAGTAAGACAGCCGACAATGAGCAGTTCTTC.